A selection of T cell receptor beta chains follows, all from one sample in a study of identical twins. Each CDR3 protein is one row after TCRdb ran MiXCR on the 5' RACE reads. The data hold over 550,000 distinct CDR3 sequences, with about 7% observed a single time. These data were also filed under a second study, of yellow fever vaccine responses in identical twins.

Input material: PBMCs. The receptors here all came from a woman between 18 and 30 years old in good health. Each CDR3 is given with its conserved first and last residue. A D gene is named only where the DNA matches it firmly. For some rows the clone size is stated as once, few or many, or as a class when expanded; others skip it.

clone size	J gene	D gene	V gene	CDR3 length	CDR3 DNA	CDR3 protein
few	TRBJ1-6	-	TRBV15	15	TGTGCCACCAGCAGAGATGAGGGATATAGTTCACCCCTCCACTTT	CATSRDEGYSSPLHF
few	TRBJ2-7	TRBD2	TRBV27	15	TGTGCCAGCAGTTTATCCTGGCTAGCGGTCTACGAGCAGTACTTC	CASSLSWLAVYEQYF
few	TRBJ2-2	-	TRBV11-2	15	TGTGCCAGCAGCTTAGGTTCAACGAACACCGGGGAGCTGTTTTTT	CASSLGSTNTGELFF
-	TRBJ2-2	-	TRBV6-1	14	TGTGCCAGCAGATTCATCGCGAACACCGGGGAGCTGTTTTTT	CASRFIANTGELFF
many	TRBJ2-1	TRBD2	TRBV28	14	TGTGCCAGCAGTCAAGCGGGGCTCGGTGATGAGCAGTTCTTC	CASSQAGLGDEQFF
many	TRBJ2-2	TRBD1	TRBV10-3	14	TGTGCCAGCGCCGGGACAGGGAACACCGGGGAGCTGTTTTTT	CASAGTGNTGELFF
-	TRBJ1-1	-	TRBV27	15	TGTGCCAGCAGTTTATCGGGGGACTTGAACACTGAAGCTTTCTTT	CASSLSGDLNTEAFF
-	TRBJ2-7	TRBD2	TRBV13	13	TGTGCCAGCAGACTAGCGGGGGCCTACGAGCAGTACTTC	CASRLAGAYEQYF
-	TRBJ1-5	-	TRBV6-1	15	TGTGCCAGCGCTCTCAGACCGGACAGAAATCAGCCCCAGCATTTT	CASALRPDRNQPQHF
many	TRBJ2-1	TRBD1	TRBV7-9	16	TGTGCCAGCAGACGGGCAGGGGGTTACATTAGCGATGAGCAGTTCTTC	CASRRAGGYISDEQFF
-	TRBJ1-6	-	TRBV6-5	13	TGTGCCAGCAGTTACTCACAGAATTCACCCCTCCACTTT	CASSYSQNSPLHF
-	TRBJ2-5	-	TRBV19	16	TGTGCCAGTAGTCCCTCTGCGGGCCAGTACCAAGAGACCCAGTACTTC	CASSPSAGQYQETQYF
few	TRBJ2-3	-	TRBV6-4	13	TGTGCCAGCGCAGGGGGAGGAGCAGATACGCAGTATTTT	CASAGGGADTQYF
-	TRBJ2-1	-	TRBV12-3/TRBV12-4	17	TGTGCCAGCAGTTTTAGGCCGGGGACGCAGGCCTACAATGAGCAGTTCTTC	CASSFRPGTQAYNEQFF
few	TRBJ2-2	-	TRBV5-1	14	TGCGCCAGCAGCTTGCGGGATGGGTCCGGGGAGCTGTTTTTT	CASSLRDGSGELFF
-	TRBJ2-2	-	TRBV15	15	TGTGCCACCACTCAAGCCCTGGGGGGAACCGGGGAGCTGTTTTTT	CATTQALGGTGELFF
-	TRBJ1-1	-	TRBV2	16	TGTGCCAGCAGTGAATCTGGTTGGACAGCGAACACTGAAGCTTTCTTT	CASSESGWTANTEAFF
many	TRBJ1-1	-	TRBV7-9	14	TGTGCCAGCAGCTTACAGGGAGAGAACACTGAAGCTTTCTTT	CASSLQGENTEAFF
few	TRBJ2-6	TRBD1	TRBV11-2	18	TGTGCCAGCAGCTTAGGTGGACAGGGATTAGGTGGGGCCAACGTCCTGACTTTC	CASSLGGQGLGGANVLTF
-	TRBJ2-2	-	TRBV12-3/TRBV12-4	12	TGTGCCAGCATATCCTCGGGCGGGGAGCTGTTTTTT	CASISSGGELFF
many	TRBJ1-1	-	TRBV29-1	14	TGCAGCGTTGGGGGCGGGACGGTGAACACTGAAGCTTTCTTT	CSVGGGTVNTEAFF
-	TRBJ1-2	-	TRBV27	12	TGTGCCAGCCATAAGAGGGGGTTGGGCTACACCTTC	CASHKRGLGYTF
few	TRBJ2-5	-	TRBV5-1	14	TGCGCCAGCAGCACCGGACAGCCGACAGAGACCCAGTACTTC	CASSTGQPTETQYF
many	TRBJ2-3	-	TRBV20-1	12	TGCAGTGCCGAGGACAGCACAGATACGCAGTATTTT	CSAEDSTDTQYF
many	TRBJ1-4	-	TRBV7-9	14	TGTGCCAGCAGCTTAGCCGGGGGTAATGAAAAACTGTTTTTT	CASSLAGGNEKLFF
-	TRBJ1-1	-	TRBV5-3	13	TGTGCCAGGAGCTCCCGGCAAATCTCAGAAGCTTTCTTT	CARSSRQISEAFF
-	TRBJ2-2	TRBD1	TRBV24-1	16	TGTGCCACCAGTGTTGCCGGGACAGTTAGCACCGGGGAGCTGTTTTTT	CATSVAGTVSTGELFF
few	TRBJ2-7	-	TRBV29-1	13	TGCAGCGTTGAAGGTCGGTGGGATTACGAGCAGTACTTC	CSVEGRWDYEQYF
many	TRBJ1-2	-	TRBV12-3/TRBV12-4	12	TGTGCCAGCAGTCTCATGAACTATGGCTACACCTTC	CASSLMNYGYTF
many	TRBJ1-1	TRBD1	TRBV7-9	15	TGTGCCAGCAGCTCTTCGACAGGGACGAACACTGAAGCTTTCTTT	CASSSSTGTNTEAFF
many	TRBJ1-2	TRBD1	TRBV10-3	14	TGTGCCATCAGCGCAGGGGGCGCTGGGTATGGCTACACCTTC	CAISAGGAGYGYTF
-	TRBJ2-5	TRBD2	TRBV2	15	TGTGCCAGCAGGGGACTAGCAGTTAAGCAAGAGACCCAGTACTTC	CASRGLAVKQETQYF
-	TRBJ2-1	-	TRBV12-3/TRBV12-4	12	TGTGCCAGCAGTCCTAGCGTCTTCGAGCAGTTCTTC	CASSPSVFEQFF
-	TRBJ2-3	-	TRBV29-1	18	TGCAGCGTTGAAGGGTTGTGGGGCCGAGACGCTAGCACAGATACGCAGTATTTT	CSVEGLWGRDASTDTQYF
many	TRBJ2-1	-	TRBV5-6	15	TGTGCCAGCAGCTTGCAGGGGGCGGGGGACAATGAGCAGTTCTTC	CASSLQGAGDNEQFF
-	TRBJ2-3	-	TRBV18	14	TGTGCCAGCTCACCGGCGGGGTCGGCAGATACGCAGTATTTT	CASSPAGSADTQYF
-	TRBJ2-2	-	TRBV9	16	TGTGCCAGCAGCGTAGGGGCCCCAGGTGTCACCGGGGAGCTGTTTTTT	CASSVGAPGVTGELFF
-	TRBJ2-1	-	TRBV4-1	12	TGCGCCAGCAGCCAAGCAGGAGGTGAGCAGTTCTTC	CASSQAGGEQFF
once	TRBJ2-5	TRBD2	TRBV11-2	15	TGTGCCAGCAGCTTAGAACTGACTAGCTCAGAGACCCAGTACTTC	CASSLELTSSETQYF
many	TRBJ2-3	-	TRBV20-1	14	TGCAGTGCTGCCCGAAGGGATGGGACAGATACGCAGTATTTT	CSAARRDGTDTQYF
few	TRBJ1-2	TRBD1	TRBV28	13	TGTGCCAGCAGTTCCTCAGGGGGTGGCGGCTACACCTTC	CASSSSGGGGYTF
-	TRBJ1-1	-	TRBV20-1	14	TGCAGTGCTGACCCCTCCCTAGGGAGGCCTGAAGCTTTCTTT	CSADPSLGRPEAFF
-	TRBJ1-5	-	TRBV2	15	TGTGCCAGCAGCGTCGGGCAGGGGCACAATCAGCCCCAGCATTTT	CASSVGQGHNQPQHF
-	TRBJ2-1	-	TRBV7-2	16	TGTGCCAGCAGCTTAGCCGCGGGGGCAAGCTACAATGAGCAGTTCTTC	CASSLAAGASYNEQFF
few	TRBJ2-7	TRBD1	TRBV29-1	15	TGCAGCGTGGCGACCGGGACAGGGGGTATCTACGAGCAGTACTTC	CSVATGTGGIYEQYF
few	TRBJ2-7	TRBD2	TRBV25-1	13	TGTGCCAGTTCCCGGGGACTAGCCTACGAGCAGTACTTC	CASSRGLAYEQYF
few	TRBJ2-7	TRBD2	TRBV6-2/TRBV6-3	14	TGTGCCAGCCGGCCTAGCGGGAGTACATACGAGCAGTACTTC	CASRPSGSTYEQYF
-	TRBJ2-1	TRBD1	TRBV27	17	TGTGCCAGCAGTCAGTACCCCCGGGACAGCACCTACAATGAGCAGTTCTTC	CASSQYPRDSTYNEQFF
many	TRBJ2-1	TRBD2	TRBV29-1	13	TGCAGCGCCAGCGGGGGGGCTCGAAATGAGCAGTTCTTC	CSASGGARNEQFF
-	TRBJ2-7	-	TRBV5-5	15	TGTGCCAGCAGCTTAGGGGTGGCAGAGAACTACGAGCAGTACTTC	CASSLGVAENYEQYF
many	TRBJ1-5	-	TRBV7-2	13	TGTGCCAGCAGCTTCGACTACAGTCAGCCCCAGCATTTT	CASSFDYSQPQHF
few	TRBJ2-5	TRBD2	TRBV5-6	16	TGTGCCAGCAGCCCGGGGGGGGGCCGTACACAAGAGACCCAGTACTTC	CASSPGGGRTQETQYF
-	TRBJ2-2	TRBD2	TRBV14	17	TGTGCCAGCAGCTATCAAGGGATAGCGGGTCAAAGCGGGGAGCTGTTTTTT	CASSYQGIAGQSGELFF